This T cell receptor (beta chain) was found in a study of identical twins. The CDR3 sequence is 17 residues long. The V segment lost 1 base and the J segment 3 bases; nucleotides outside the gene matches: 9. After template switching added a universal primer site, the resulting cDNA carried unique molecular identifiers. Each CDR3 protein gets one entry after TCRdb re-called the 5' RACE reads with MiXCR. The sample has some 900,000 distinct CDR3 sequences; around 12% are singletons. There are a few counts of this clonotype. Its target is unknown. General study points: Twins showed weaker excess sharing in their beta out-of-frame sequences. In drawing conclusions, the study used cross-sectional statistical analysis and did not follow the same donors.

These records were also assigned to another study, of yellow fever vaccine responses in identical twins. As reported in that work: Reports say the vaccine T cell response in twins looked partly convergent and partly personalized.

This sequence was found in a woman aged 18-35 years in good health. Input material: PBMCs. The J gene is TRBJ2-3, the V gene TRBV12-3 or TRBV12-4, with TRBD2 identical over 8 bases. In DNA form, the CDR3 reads TGTGCCAGCAGTTTAGACGTACGGGAGGGTTTGACAGATACGCAGTATTTT. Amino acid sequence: CASSLDVREGLTDTQYF.